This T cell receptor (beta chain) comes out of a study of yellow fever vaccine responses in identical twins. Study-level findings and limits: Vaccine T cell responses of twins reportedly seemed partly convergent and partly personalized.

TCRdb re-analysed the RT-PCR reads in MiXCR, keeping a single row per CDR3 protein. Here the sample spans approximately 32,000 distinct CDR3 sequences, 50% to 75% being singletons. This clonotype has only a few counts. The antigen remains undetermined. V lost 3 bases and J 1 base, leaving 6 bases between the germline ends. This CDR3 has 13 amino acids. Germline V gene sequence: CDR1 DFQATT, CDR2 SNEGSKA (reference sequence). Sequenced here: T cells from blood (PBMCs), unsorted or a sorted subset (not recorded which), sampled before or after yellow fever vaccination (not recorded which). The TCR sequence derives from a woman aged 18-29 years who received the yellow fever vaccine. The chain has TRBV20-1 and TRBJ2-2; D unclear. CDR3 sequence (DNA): TGCAGTGCTAGTCAAGTGAACACCGGGGAGCTGTTTTTT. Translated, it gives CSASQVNTGELFF.